The next 6 T cell receptor beta chains were all read from a single sample in a study of T-cell memory formation after mild COVID-19 (dated by TCRdb to the early 2020s). The library was prepared using 5' RACE. For sequencing, an Illumina NovaSeq 6000 was employed. TCRdb reprocessed the public reads (quality trimming at Q25 with fastp, clone calling with MiXCR) and kept in-frame beta chains. Entries that share a CDR3 protein sequence are merged under the most common genes and DNA. This sample has under 250,000 distinct CDR3 sequences in its table, and 10% to 13% of those were observed once. Less than 4% of the sample is held by the ten biggest clonotypes. Sequencing was done on a sample of PBMCs or a T cell subset sorted from them (not recorded which). Receptor source: a young man who had mild COVID-19 (a few samples of this study predate the infection). The sample titles of this study are shuffled in the database, so cell type and time point are left out; the donor was told from shared clones.

This clonotype was found a few times. The chain joins TRBV7-3 to TRBJ1-1, with 10 positions matching TRBD1. J lost 6 bases, V lost 3 bases, and 7 bases had no gene match. Germline CDR1 reads SGHTA; CDR2 reads FQGTGA. There are 15 residues in the CDR3. The CDR3 DNA sequence: TGTGCCAGCAGCTTGTATCGACAGGGGGCCGCTGAAGCTTTCTTT. This translates into CASSLYRQGAAEAFF.

The chain is built from TRBV7-6 and TRBJ2-4; 8 bases fit TRBD1. The CDR3 runs 14 residues. Germline trimming cut 5 bases from V and 9 bases from J; bases unmatched to any gene: 9. In germline, CDR1 is SGHVS, CDR2 FNYEAQ. The CDR3 sequence: CASSAQGQGGIQYF. Here the CDR3 DNA reads TGTGCCAGCAGCGCCCAAGGACAGGGAGGCATTCAGTACTTC.

This clonotype came up many times. This sequence joins TRBV7-3 and TRBJ2-2; D is possibly TRBD2 (6 bases). Germline V gene lookup returns CDR1 SGHTA and CDR2 FQGTGA. This CDR3 has 15 amino acids. V was shortened by 5 bases and J by 2 bases, with 12 bases between the two germline ends. CDR3 amino acids: CASSRAGGNTGELFF. In DNA, the CDR3 is TGTGCCAGCAGCCGGGCCGGGGGAAACACCGGGGAGCTGTTTTTT.

The rearrangement uses TRBV9 and TRBJ2-7, with 11 bases fitting TRBD1. This CDR3 is built from 15 residues. J gave up 6 bases and V 0 bases, and 5 bases lay outside the gene matches. Germline lookup yields CDR1 SGDLS and CDR2 YYNGEE. CDR3 sequence reads: CASSVGGQGASEQYF. The CDR3 nucleotides are TGTGCCAGCAGCGTAGGAGGACAGGGGGCATCCGAGCAGTACTTC.

The chain is built from TRBV12-3 or TRBV12-4 and TRBJ1-2; D perhaps matches TRBD1 (6 bases). Between the trimmed V and J ends, which lost 2 bases and 1 base, there was a span of 23 bases. The CDR3 sequence is 19 residues long. The CDR3 DNA is TGTGCCAGCAGTTTAATAGTGAGGGGGTATCTAAGAGGTAACTATGGCTACACCTTC. Protein sequence: CASSLIVRGYLRGNYGYTF.

This clonotype was picked up a small number of times. The chain employs TRBV5-6 and TRBJ1-4, with D perhaps matching TRBD1 (5 bases). This CDR3 has 14 amino acids. V was clipped by 0 bases and J by 5 bases, with 8 bases between them. CDR1 is SGHDT and CDR2 is YYEEEE in the germline V gene. The CDR3, as DNA: TGTGCCAGCAGCTTGGGACAGCTAAATGAAAAACTGTTTTTT. The encoded protein is CASSLGQLNEKLFF. The variable domain in full, completed from reference TRBV5-6 and TRBJ1-4, reads DAGVTQSPTHLIKTRGQQVTLRCSPKSGHDTVSWYQQALGQGPQFIFQYYEEEERQRGNFPDRFSGHQFPNYSSELNVNALLLGDSALYLCASSLGQLNEKLFFGSGTQLSVL.